Many counts were recorded for the clone carrying this T cell receptor beta chain. The antigen is not known. The TCR beta libraries were generated through quantitative 5'-RACE incorporating molecular barcodes. TCRdb re-called the 5' RACE reads with MiXCR, one entry per CDR3 protein. Found here are about 130,000 distinct CDR3 sequences, around 13% of them singletons; the top ten hold about 2.7%. Germline V gives CDR1 SGDLS, CDR2 YYNGEE. There are 13 residues in the CDR3. The ends were cut back, 0 bases at V and 2 bases at J, with 5 bases in the middle. The data were obtained in a study of CD8 T cells in ankylosing spondylitis. General study findings and limits: Ankylosing spondylitis blood seemed to carry a telltale TCR beta motif made of under ten highly homologous variants.

Sequencing used blood, either unsorted or a sorted T cell fraction (not recorded which). The J gene is TRBJ1-1, the V gene TRBV9, with D unresolved. The source of this sequence is a female donor with ankylosing spondylitis or in good health (not recorded which). CDR3 bases: TGTGCCAGCAGCGTAGATCGCAACACTGAAGCTTTCTTT. Its protein is CASSVDRNTEAFF.